The 22 T cell receptor beta chains given below trace back to one sample, sequenced in a study of T cell responses to AZD1222 COVID-19 vaccine. Sequencing used immunoSEQ multiplex PCR; TCRdb keeps in-frame clones, though not all of them. The table lists about 59,000 clones, 89% of them singletons. The sample in question was peripheral blood, obtained 28 days after the second AZD1222 dose. These receptor sequences come from an adult who received the AZD1222 COVID-19 vaccine.

The V gene is TRBV27, the J gene TRBJ2-2; 14 bases map to TRBD2. CDR1 MNHEY and CDR2 SMNVEV come from the germline V gene (reference sequence). CDR3 length: 19 residues. The V gene end was trimmed by 4 bases and the J gene end by 4 bases; junction bases not matched to a gene: 11. The CDR3 coding sequence is TGTGCCAGCAGTTCGGCCCCGGGACTAGCGGGAGCGGGCACCGGGGAGCTGTTTTTT. This translates into CASSSAPGLAGAGTGELFF.

This clone was counted a single time. The chain has TRBV7-8 and TRBJ2-7; D is possibly TRBD1 or TRBD2 (6 bases each). The CDR3 runs 12 residues. The germline V and J ends were trimmed by 5 bases and 13 bases, with 18 bases remaining between them. Germline values: CDR1 SGHVS, CDR2 FQNEAQ. CDR3 nucleotide sequence: TGTGCCAGCAGCCCCTGGAGGGGGACGCTTTACTTC. Amino acid sequence: CASSPWRGTLYF.

The chain joins TRBV27 to TRBJ2-3, with unresolved D. Per germline, CDR1 MNHEY and CDR2 SMNVEV (reference sequence). The CDR3 length is 12 residues. V was trimmed by 9 bases and J by 0 bases, leaving 7 bases between them. Written as DNA, the CDR3 is TGTGCCAGTTGGGATAGCACAGATACGCAGTATTTT. Protein product: CASWDSTDTQYF.

V is TRBV7-2 and J is TRBJ2-7, with D unresolved. CDR3 length: 14 amino acids. Germline-derived CDR1 and CDR2 are SGHTA and FQGNSA. V gave up 5 bases and J gave up 2 bases, with 13 bases separating them. The CDR3 bases are TGTGCCAGCAGCGTCCGGCCCGACACCTACGAGCAGTACTTC. This gives the protein CASSVRPDTYEQYF.

The gene calls are TRBV5-1 and TRBJ2-2; 7 nucleotides line up with TRBD2. Germline V gene lookup returns CDR1 SGHRS and CDR2 YFSETQ. Trimming cost V 6 bases and J 0 bases; bases outside gene matches: 5. The CDR3 length is 15 residues. CDR3 loop: CASTREASNTGELFF. CDR3 coding DNA: TGCGCCAGCACCCGGGAGGCGTCGAACACCGGGGAGCTGTTTTTT.

The chain has TRBV10-1 and TRBJ2-2, with 13 bases fitting TRBD2. This CDR3 comprises 17 residues. With 2 bases clipped from V and 5 bases from J, the junction kept 5 bases outside the gene matches. Germline loops: CDR1 WNHNN, CDR2 SYGVQD (reference sequence). The CDR3 loop reads CASSERTSGSSTGELFF. CDR3 nucleotide sequence: TGCGCCAGCAGTGAGCGGACTAGCGGGAGTTCGACCGGGGAGCTGTTTTTT.

The chain uses TRBV3-1 (or the pseudogene TRBV3-2) and TRBJ2-7; 9 bases fit TRBD2. Unmatched junction bases numbered 14, after V lost 4 bases and J lost 10 bases. The CDR3 sequence is 15 residues long. Germline CDR1 is LGHDT and CDR2 is YNNKEL (reference sequence). CDR3 nucleotides: TGTGCCAGCAGCCCCCGCGGGGGGGCGAGCCCCGATCAGTACTTC. The encoded protein is CASSPRGGASPDQYF.

The rearrangement joins TRBV7-6 to TRBJ1-5; possible D gene TRBD1, 6 bases. CDR3 length: 15 amino acids. V shed 4 bases and J shed 7 bases, with 17 bases lying between them. Germline-derived CDR1 and CDR2 are SGHVS and FNYEAQ. The CDR3: CASSSGGGLEQPQHF. For the CDR3, the DNA is TGTGCCAGCAGCTCGGGGGGGGGCTTGGAGCAGCCCCAGCATTTT.

The V call is TRBV6-2 or TRBV6-3, the J call TRBJ2-3; D is ambiguous. The CDR3 has 16 residues. V lost 4 bases and J lost 4, with 18 bases in between. Per the germline V gene, CDR1 is MNHEY and CDR2 is SVGEGT. The CDR3 nucleotides are TGTGCCAGCAGTTCACTCGGACCCGCGGTCCCAGATACGCAGTATTTT. It encodes CASSSLGPAVPDTQYF.

The CDR3 is CASSEELRDRRYGYTF. The CDR3, as DNA: TGTGCCAGCAGTGAAGAGTTAAGGGACAGACGCTATGGCTACACCTTC. This sequence joins TRBV6-1 and TRBJ1-2; 7 bases are a match to TRBD1. Germline V gene data show CDR1 as MNHNS and CDR2 as SASEGT. V gave up 1 base and J gave up 4 bases; unmatched junction bases: 9. CDR3 size: 16 residues.

This rearrangement joins TRBV7-3 to TRBJ2-1, with TRBD2 matching over 10 bases. The CDR3 consists of 15 residues. J was trimmed by 5 bases and V by 1 base; bases with no gene match: 2. Germline-derived CDR1 and CDR2 are SGHTA and FQGTGA. CDR3 bases: TGTGCCAGCAGCTTAAAACTAGCGGGGAACAATGAGCAGTTCTTC. Translating it yields CASSLKLAGNNEQFF.

This chain links TRBV2 with TRBJ1-2; D perhaps matches TRBD1 (6 bases). CDR3 length: 16 amino acids. Trimming pared 5 bases from V and 4 bases from J, leaving 20 bases between. Germline CDR1 SNHLY, CDR2 FYNNEI. The CDR3 nucleotides read TGTGCCAGCAGTTCCGGGACACCCTCCTCACCCTATGGCTACACCTTC. It encodes CASSSGTPSSPYGYTF.

CDR3 protein: CATSGLAGGSYNEQFF. The CDR3 nucleotides are TGTGCCACCTCGGGACTAGCGGGAGGTAGCTACAATGAGCAGTTCTTC. This chain joins TRBV10-3 and TRBJ2-1; 15 bases line up with TRBD2. Germline V lookup: CDR1 ENHRY, CDR2 SYGVKD. CDR3 length: 16 amino acids. V shed 10 bases, J shed 3 bases, and the junction held 7 bases outside the gene matches.

The chain combines TRBV7-3 with TRBJ1-3, with D unclear. V lost 5 bases to trimming and J lost 0 bases, with 11 bases between them. Per the germline V gene, CDR1 is SGHTA and CDR2 is FQGTGA. The CDR3 has 15 amino acids. As DNA, the CDR3 is TGTGCCAGCAGCCCCTATATTAGCTCTGGAAACACCATATATTTT. This encodes CASSPYISSGNTIYF.

V is TRBV6-4 and J is TRBJ2-7, with 7 bases that match TRBD1. Germline assignment: CDR1 MRHNA and CDR2 SNTAGT. J was trimmed by 2 bases and V by 5 bases; bases with no gene match: 9. The CDR3 runs 15 residues. CDR3 sequence: CASSLNGQVTYEQYF. The DNA for the CDR3 is TGTGCCAGCAGTCTCAACGGACAGGTGACCTACGAGCAGTACTTC.

This clone was counted once. The genes are TRBV24-1 and TRBJ1-5; a possible D gene is TRBD1 (6 bases). Trimming left V 7 bases short and J 0 bases short, with 9 bases between. This CDR3 has 14 amino acids. Germline V gene sequence: CDR1 KGHDR, CDR2 SFDVKD. The CDR3 is CATSGQSSNQPQHF. CDR3 in DNA: TGTGCCACCAGCGGACAGTCTAGCAATCAGCCCCAGCATTTT.

The chain is built from TRBV27 and TRBJ1-5; no clear D. Trimming pared 5 bases from V and 7 bases from J, leaving 9 bases between. The CDR3 loop spans 12 amino acids. Germline assignment: CDR1 MNHEY and CDR2 SMNVEV (reference sequence). The CDR3 reads CASSRPGQPQHF. The DNA for the CDR3 is TGTGCCAGCAGTAGGCCTGGGCAGCCCCAGCATTTT.

This sequence joins TRBV19 and TRBJ2-7; D gene uncertain. Per the germline V gene, CDR1 is LNHDA and CDR2 is SQIVND (reference sequence). CDR3 length: 12 residues. Between the trimmed V and J ends, which lost 5 bases and 2 bases, there was a span of 7 bases. The CDR3 region has the DNA TGTGCCAGTAGTGAGAGGACCTACGAGCAGTACTTC. This codes for CASSERTYEQYF.

The rearrangement links TRBV19 to TRBJ2-3; D is perhaps TRBD2 (6 bases). Trimming left V 8 bases short and J 2 bases short, with 14 bases between. This CDR3 has 14 residues. The germline V gene encodes CDR1 LNHDA and CDR2 SQIVND (reference sequence). The CDR3 coding sequence is TGTGCCAGTGCGCGGGTAGCGGCCACAGATACGCAGTATTTT. It encodes CASARVAATDTQYF. The full variable domain, its missing parts supplied by reference TRBV19 and TRBJ2-3, is DGGITQSPKYLFRKEGQNVTLSCEQNLNHDAMYWYRQDPGQGLRLIYYSQIVNDFQKGDIAEGYSVSREKKESFPLTVTSAQKNPTAFYLCASARVAATDTQYFGPGTRLTVL.

This clone has a single count. The rearrangement joins TRBV5-1 to TRBJ2-1; D is perhaps TRBD1 or TRBD2 (5 bases each). The germline V and J ends were trimmed by 5 bases and 7 bases, with 19 bases remaining between them. Germline CDR1 and CDR2: SGHRS and YFSETQ. The CDR3 sequence is 15 residues long. CDR3 sequence (DNA): TGCGCCAGCAGGCTAGATCCGGGACCCAGAAATGAGCAGTTCTTC. This encodes CASRLDPGPRNEQFF.

In nucleotides, the CDR3 is TGCACCAGCAGCCAGGGTTTACTAGAAGCTGCTAGCAACACCGGGGAGCTGTTTTTT. Translated: CTSSQGLLEAASNTGELFF. V is TRBV1 and J is TRBJ2-2; the table's D call, TRBD2, has no DNA check behind it. TRBV1 is shown as a pseudogene. The CDR3 runs to 19 residues.

The chain links TRBV20-1 to TRBJ2-3; tentative D call: TRBD1 (6 bases). The CDR3 covers 11 residues. Germline values: CDR1 DFQATT, CDR2 SNEGSKA (reference sequence). The V end was cut by 4 bases, the J end by 11 bases, with 13 bases between. For the CDR3, the DNA is TGCAGTGCTACAGGGGCCCAAGTGCAGTATTTT. As protein: CSATGAQVQYF.